The source of this T cell receptor (beta chain) is a study of blood T cell repertoires in COVID-19. V shed 4 bases and J shed 0 bases, with 7 bases lying between them. Germline V gene sequence: CDR1 KGHSY, CDR2 FQNENV. The CDR3 extends over 14 amino acids. The repertoire was sequenced with immunoSEQ multiplex PCR; TCRdb's copy has only in-frame clones and lacks some. Found here are approximately 210,000 clones, 85% to 90% of them singletons; the top ten hold roughly 14%. Sequenced material: PBMCs or T cells enriched from blood (not recorded which). V gene TRBV16 combines with J gene TRBJ2-1, with no clear D. This TCR came from a woman aged 50 to 60 with acute COVID-19. The CDR3 here is CASSPTSSYNEQFF. The CDR3 DNA follows: TGTGCCAGCAGCCCCACTTCCTCCTACAATGAGCAGTTCTTC.